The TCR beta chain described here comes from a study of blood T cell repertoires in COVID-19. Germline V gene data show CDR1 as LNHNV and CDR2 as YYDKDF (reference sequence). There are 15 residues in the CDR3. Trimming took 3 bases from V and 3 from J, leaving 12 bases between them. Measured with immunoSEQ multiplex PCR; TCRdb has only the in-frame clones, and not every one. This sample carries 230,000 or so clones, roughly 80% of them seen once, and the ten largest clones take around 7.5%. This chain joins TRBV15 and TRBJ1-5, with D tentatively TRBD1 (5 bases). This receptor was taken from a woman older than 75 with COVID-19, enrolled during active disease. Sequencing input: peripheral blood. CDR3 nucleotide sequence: TGTGCCACCAGCAGCCGGGTGACAGACAATCAGCCCCAGCATTTT. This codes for CATSSRVTDNQPQHF.